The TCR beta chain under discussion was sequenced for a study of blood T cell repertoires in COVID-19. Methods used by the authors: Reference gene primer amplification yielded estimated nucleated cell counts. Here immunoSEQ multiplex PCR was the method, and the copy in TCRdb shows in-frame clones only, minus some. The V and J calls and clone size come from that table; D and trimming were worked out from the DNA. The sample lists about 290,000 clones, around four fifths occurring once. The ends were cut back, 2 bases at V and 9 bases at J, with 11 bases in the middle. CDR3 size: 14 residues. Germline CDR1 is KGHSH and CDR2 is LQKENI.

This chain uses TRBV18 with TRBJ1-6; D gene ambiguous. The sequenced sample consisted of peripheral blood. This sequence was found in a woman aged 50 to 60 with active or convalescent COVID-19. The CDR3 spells CASSPAVSGSPLHF. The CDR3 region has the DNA TGTGCCAGCTCACCAGCGGTTTCGGGTTCACCCCTCCACTTT.